This T cell receptor beta chain is drawn from a study of identical twins. CDR1 and CDR2 (germline): SGHDT, YYEEEE. The CDR3 is 13 residues long. TCRdb redid the calling of the 5' RACE reads with MiXCR, one entry per CDR3 protein. The sample consists of more than 1.5 million distinct CDR3 sequences, under 35% of them appearing once. Sequencing was carried out using cord blood. This clonotype originated in a newborn girl in good health. The chain combines TRBV5-6 with TRBJ2-4; 7 bases agree with TRBD1. The end of the DNA is better explained by TRBJ2-7, so the J call may be wrong. The CDR3: CASRDTGEYEQYF. CDR3 DNA: TGTGCCAGCAGAGATACAGGGGAGTACGAGCAGTACTTC.